This T cell receptor (beta chain) emerged from a study of cytomegalovirus exposure and HLA in healthy donors. The CDR3 runs 16 residues. Germline V gene sequence: CDR1 ENHRY, CDR2 SYGVKD. Trimming took 9 bases from V and 2 from J; bases not matched to a gene: 13. The PCR had 60 Vbeta and 13 Jbeta primers. The table came from immunoSEQ multiplex PCR; TCRdb's copy has only in-frame clones and leaves some out. In the table there are about 200,000 clones, around 76% of which are singletons. Sequenced input: PBMCs. The rearrangement links TRBV10-3 to TRBJ2-3; the match to TRBD1 covers 8 bases. This TCR was sampled from a man aged 25 to 40 in good health and CMV-seronegative. Here the CDR3 DNA reads TGTGCCATTAATGACCCAGACAGGGGCCTCACAGATACGCAGTATTTT. It yields the protein CAINDPDRGLTDTQYF.